This passage covers 3 T cell receptor beta chains from one sample sequenced in a study of T cell repertoires in cytomegalovirus infection. TCRdb analysed the reads with MiXCR anew, one entry per CDR3 protein. The sample shows just under 300,000 distinct CDR3 sequences, roughly a tenth of them seen only once. The material sequenced was PBMCs. The receptor set was obtained from a human donor in good health (CMV status not recorded). Some clones in this sample may be carry-over from other donors' samples.

There are many counts of this clonotype. This chain connects TRBV7-3 to TRBJ1-2, with TRBD1 identical over 9 bases. CDR1 is SGHTA and CDR2 is FQGTGA in the germline V gene. With 6 bases clipped from V and 8 bases from J, the junction kept 13 bases outside the gene matches. The CDR3 sequence is 15 residues long. This CDR3 reads CASSPFRTGEVGYTF. The CDR3 DNA reads TGTGCCAGCAGTCCCTTCCGGACAGGGGAAGTGGGCTACACCTTC.

The sample holds many counts of this clonotype. The chain couples TRBV7-2 to TRBJ2-5, with TRBD2 matching over 11 bases. The V gene's germline CDR1 is SGHTA and CDR2 FQGNSA. CDR3 length: 15 residues. V gave up 4 bases and J gave up 1 base; unmatched junction bases: 2. The CDR3: CASSSSGGRQETQYF. The CDR3 DNA follows: TGTGCCAGCAGCTCTAGCGGGGGGCGCCAAGAGACCCAGTACTTC.

This clonotype has ten or more counts. The chain joins TRBV10-3 to TRBJ2-5, with 9 bases that match TRBD2. The germline gives CDR1 ENHRY, CDR2 SYGVKD. With 3 bases clipped from V and 5 bases from J, the junction kept 10 bases outside the gene matches. CDR3 length: 16 amino acids. The CDR3 spells CAISDQPTSGRETQYF. CDR3 DNA: TGTGCCATCAGTGACCAGCCGACTAGCGGTAGGGAGACCCAGTACTTC.